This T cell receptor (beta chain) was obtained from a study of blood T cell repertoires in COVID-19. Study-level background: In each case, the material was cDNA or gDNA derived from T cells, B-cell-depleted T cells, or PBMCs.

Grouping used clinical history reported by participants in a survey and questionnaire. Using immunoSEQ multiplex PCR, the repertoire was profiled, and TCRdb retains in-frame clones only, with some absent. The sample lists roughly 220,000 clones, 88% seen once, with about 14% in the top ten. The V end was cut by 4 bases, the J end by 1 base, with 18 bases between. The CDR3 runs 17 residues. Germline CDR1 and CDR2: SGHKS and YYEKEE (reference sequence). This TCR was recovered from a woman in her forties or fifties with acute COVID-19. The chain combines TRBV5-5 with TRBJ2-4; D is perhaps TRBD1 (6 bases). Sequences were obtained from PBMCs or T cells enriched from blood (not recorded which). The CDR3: CASSRIWQGSAKNIQYF. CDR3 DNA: TGTGCCAGCAGCCGGATCTGGCAGGGGAGCGCCAAAAACATTCAGTACTTC.